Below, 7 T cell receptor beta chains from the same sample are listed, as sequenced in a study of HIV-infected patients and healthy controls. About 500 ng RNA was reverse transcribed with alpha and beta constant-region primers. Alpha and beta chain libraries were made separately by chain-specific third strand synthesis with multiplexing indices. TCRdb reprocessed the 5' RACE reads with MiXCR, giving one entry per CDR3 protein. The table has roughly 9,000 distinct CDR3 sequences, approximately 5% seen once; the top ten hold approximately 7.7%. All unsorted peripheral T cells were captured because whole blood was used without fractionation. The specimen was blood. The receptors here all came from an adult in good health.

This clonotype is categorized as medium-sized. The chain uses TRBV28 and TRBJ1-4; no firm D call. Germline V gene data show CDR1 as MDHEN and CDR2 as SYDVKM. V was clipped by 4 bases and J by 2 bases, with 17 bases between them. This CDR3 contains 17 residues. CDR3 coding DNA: TGTGCCAGCAGTTCGCATCTTTCGGGTCTGACTAATGAAAAACTGTTTTTT. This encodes CASSSHLSGLTNEKLFF.

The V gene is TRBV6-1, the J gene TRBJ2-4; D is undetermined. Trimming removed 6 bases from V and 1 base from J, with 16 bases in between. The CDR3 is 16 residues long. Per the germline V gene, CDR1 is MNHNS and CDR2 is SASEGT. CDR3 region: CASRPPAVRAKNIQYF. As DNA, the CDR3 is TGTGCCAGCAGGCCGCCGGCGGTGCGGGCCAAAAACATTCAGTACTTC.

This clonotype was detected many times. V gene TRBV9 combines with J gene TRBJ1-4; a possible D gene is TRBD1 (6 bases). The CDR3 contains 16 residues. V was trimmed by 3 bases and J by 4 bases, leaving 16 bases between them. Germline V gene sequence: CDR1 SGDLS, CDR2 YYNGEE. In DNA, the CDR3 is TGTGCCAGCAGCGCCCATTCACAGGGTATTAATGAAAAACTGTTTTTT. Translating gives CASSAHSQGINEKLFF.

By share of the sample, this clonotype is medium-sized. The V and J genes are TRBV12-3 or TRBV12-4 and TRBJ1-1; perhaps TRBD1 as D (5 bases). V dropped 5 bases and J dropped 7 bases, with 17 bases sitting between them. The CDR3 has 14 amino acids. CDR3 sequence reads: CASSLGRGVREAFF. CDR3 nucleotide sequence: TGTGCCAGCAGTCTCGGTAGGGGCGTTCGTGAAGCTTTCTTT.

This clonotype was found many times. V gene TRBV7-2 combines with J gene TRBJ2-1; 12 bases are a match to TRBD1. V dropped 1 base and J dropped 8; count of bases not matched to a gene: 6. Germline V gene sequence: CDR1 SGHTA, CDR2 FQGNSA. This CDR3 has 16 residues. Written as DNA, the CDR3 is TGTGCCAGCAGCTTAGGCCCCGGGACAGGGGGCGATGAGCAGTTCTTC. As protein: CASSLGPGTGGDEQFF.

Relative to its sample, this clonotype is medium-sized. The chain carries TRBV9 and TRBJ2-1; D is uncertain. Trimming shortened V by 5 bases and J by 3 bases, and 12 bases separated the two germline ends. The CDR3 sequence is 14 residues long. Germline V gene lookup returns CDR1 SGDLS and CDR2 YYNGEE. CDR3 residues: CASSHTYSYNEQFF. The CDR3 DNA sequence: TGTGCCAGCAGTCACACGTACAGCTACAATGAGCAGTTCTTC.

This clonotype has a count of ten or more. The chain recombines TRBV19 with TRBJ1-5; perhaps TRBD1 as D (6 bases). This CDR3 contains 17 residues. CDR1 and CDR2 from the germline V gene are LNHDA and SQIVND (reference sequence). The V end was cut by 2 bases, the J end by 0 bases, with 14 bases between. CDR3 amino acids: CASSIIKGTPSNQPQHF. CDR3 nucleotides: TGTGCCAGTAGTATAATAAAAGGGACACCTAGCAATCAGCCCCAGCATTTT.